A single sample gave rise to the 27 T cell receptor beta chains below, sequenced in a study of graft-versus-host responses after intestinal transplantation. Profiling relied on immunoSEQ multiplex PCR, and the TCRdb table lists in-frame clones only, not all of them. Here the sample spans roughly 97,000 clones, 90% to 95% being singletons. Their antigens remain unidentified. The sample here was unstimulated CD4+ T cells sorted from spleen or lymph node cells, taken before transplant. The receptors stem from a human donor who was the organ donor for an intestinal transplant.

As DNA, the CDR3 is TGCGCCAGCAGCTTGCACACAACTAATGAAAAACTGTTTTTT. Its protein product is CASSLHTTNEKLFF. The rearrangement links TRBV4-3 to TRBJ1-4, with no clear D. Germline V gives CDR1 LGHNA, CDR2 YSLEER. The length of the CDR3 is 14 residues. The V and J ends lost 5 bases and 0 bases respectively, with 7 bases between them.

V usage is TRBV6-5 and J usage is TRBJ1-2; no clear D gene. The CDR3 extends over 12 amino acids. Trimming pared 11 bases from V and 7 bases from J, leaving 17 bases between. The germline V gene has CDR1 MNHEY and CDR2 SVGAGI. The CDR3 spells CASLRREGGYTF. Here the CDR3 DNA reads TGTGCCTCCCTGCGGAGGGAGGGTGGCTACACCTTC.

The chain has TRBV13 and TRBJ2-3; TRBD2 agrees at 9 bases. Losses at the gene ends were 4 bases for V and 6 bases for J; bases not matched to a gene: 11. This CDR3 is 16 amino acids long. Germline assignment: CDR1 PRHDT and CDR2 FYEKMQ (reference sequence). In nucleotides, the CDR3 is TGTGCCAGCAGCTCCTTCACGCGGGGGGGCTCCGATACGCAGTATTTT. This gives the protein CASSSFTRGGSDTQYF.

V usage is TRBV7-9 and J usage is TRBJ1-3, with TRBD1 matching 10 bases. The CDR3 consists of 14 residues. Germline CDR1 reads SEHNR; CDR2 reads FQNEAQ (reference sequence). J was trimmed by 8 bases and V by 5 bases; bases with no gene match: 6. This CDR3 is CASSRRQGAHTIYF. In nucleotides, the CDR3 is TGTGCCAGCAGCCGCCGACAGGGGGCACACACCATATATTTT.

The rearrangement joins TRBV25-1 to TRBJ2-3, with a tentative D call TRBD1 (6 bases). The CDR3 is 13 residues long. Trimming left V 3 bases short and J 9 bases short, with 13 bases between. CDR1 MGHDK and CDR2 SYGVNS come from the germline V gene. CDR3 protein: CASSEVGRGTQYF. The CDR3 DNA reads as TGTGCCAGCAGTGAGGTCGGCAGGGGAACGCAGTATTTT.

This chain uses TRBV19 with TRBJ1-6, with 8 bases identical to TRBD1. Germline trimming cut 4 bases from V and 9 bases from J; bases unmatched to any gene: 8. The V gene's germline CDR1 is LNHDA and CDR2 SQIVND (reference sequence). The CDR3 length is 15 residues. This CDR3 reads CASSTLPGGSSPLHF. CDR3 nucleotides: TGTGCCAGTAGTACGCTACCAGGGGGCAGTTCACCCCTCCACTTT. Together with reference TRBV19 and TRBJ1-6, the CDR3 gives the full variable domain: DGGITQSPKYLFRKEGQNVTLSCEQNLNHDAMYWYRQDPGQGLRLIYYSQIVNDFQKGDIAEGYSVSREKKESFPLTVTSAQKNPTAFYLCASSTLPGGSSPLHFGNGTRLTVT.

This chain uses TRBV6-5 with TRBJ2-7; tentatively, D is TRBD1 (7 bases). CDR1 is MNHEY, CDR2 SVGAGI, per germline. The germline V and J ends were trimmed by 4 bases and 4 bases, with 14 bases remaining between them. This CDR3 spans 14 amino acids. For the CDR3, the DNA is TGTGCCAGCAGTTTTTACAGGGGAGGATACGAGCAGTACTTC. Translated: CASSFYRGGYEQYF.

The gene calls are TRBV5-1 and TRBJ1-2, with TRBD1 matching 7 bases. Germline V lookup: CDR1 SGHRS, CDR2 YFSETQ. CDR3 size: 14 residues. V lost 4 bases, J lost 5 bases, and 8 bases stayed unmatched. CDR3 loop: CASSPGQAGYGYTF. The CDR3 nucleotides read TGCGCCAGCAGCCCAGGACAGGCTGGGTATGGCTACACCTTC.

This clone turned up a few times. The chain links TRBV10-3 to TRBJ2-7; 9 bases are shared with TRBD2. The CDR3 is made up of 15 amino acids. With 1 base clipped from V and 7 bases from J, the junction kept 8 bases outside the gene matches. CDR1 and CDR2 (germline): ENHRY, SYGVKD. The CDR3, as DNA: TGTGCCATCAGTGAGTTCATAGCGGGGGTAGAAGAGCAGTACTTC. Translated: CAISEFIAGVEEQYF.

CDR3 DNA: TGTGCCAGCAGCTTACCAGGGCTGGGTCAGCCCCAGCATTTT. This codes for CASSLPGLGQPQHF. This chain uses TRBV7-9 with TRBJ1-5, with D possibly being TRBD1 (5 bases). Deletions cut 2 bases from V and 6 bases from J, with 11 bases between. Germline V gene data show CDR1 as SEHNR and CDR2 as FQNEAQ (reference sequence). The CDR3 consists of 14 residues.

This clone was seen just once. V and J are TRBV9 and TRBJ2-5; 7 bases match TRBD1. The CDR3 sequence is 14 residues long. J lost 4 bases, V lost 0 bases, and 3 bases had no gene match. Germline V gene lookup returns CDR1 SGDLS and CDR2 YYNGEE. CDR3 sequence: CASSVEAGGETQYF. The CDR3 DNA reads TGTGCCAGCAGCGTAGAGGCAGGGGGAGAGACCCAGTACTTC.

V usage is TRBV6-5 and J usage is TRBJ2-2; 10 bases line up with TRBD1. Unmatched junction bases numbered 4, after V lost 5 bases and J lost 4 bases. CDR3 size: 15 residues. Per germline, CDR1 MNHEY and CDR2 SVGAGI. The CDR3 loop reads CASSADRGFTGELFF. CDR3 in DNA: TGTGCCAGCAGTGCGGACAGGGGGTTCACCGGGGAGCTGTTTTTT.

This chain connects TRBV30 to TRBJ2-5, with a tentative D call TRBD1 (6 bases). The germline CDR1 and CDR2 sequences are GTSNPN and SVGIG (reference sequence). V was shortened by 8 bases and J by 6 bases, with 25 bases between the two germline ends. CDR3 length equals 15 residues. CDR3 loop: CAGAGVYHREKTQYF. As DNA, the CDR3 is TGTGCCGGGGCTGGAGTGTACCACAGGGAAAAGACCCAGTACTTC.

The V call is TRBV7-2, the J call TRBJ2-6, with 12 bases lining up with TRBD1. The CDR3 runs to 18 residues. Trimming removed 5 bases from V and 2 bases from J; junction bases left unmatched: 7. Germline CDR1 is SGHTA and CDR2 is FQGNSA. The CDR3 DNA is TGTGCCAGCAGCCCAGGGGGACAGGGGGCGCCTGGGGCCAACGTCCTGACTTTC. It specifies CASSPGGQGAPGANVLTF.

The V call is TRBV27, the J call TRBJ2-3, with D unclear. CDR1 and CDR2 from the germline V gene are MNHEY and SMNVEV (reference sequence). The CDR3 sequence is 11 residues long. The V end was cut by 2 bases, the J end by 7 bases, with 4 bases between. The chain's CDR3 is CASSLVNTQYF. The CDR3 coding sequence is TGTGCCAGCAGTTTAGTAAATACGCAGTATTTT.

The table lists this clone with a count of one. This chain links TRBV19 with TRBJ1-2; 10 nucleotides match TRBD1. CDR1 and CDR2 (germline): LNHDA, SQIVND (reference sequence). Trimming at V came to 4 bases and at J to 3 bases, leaving 5 bases not matched to a gene. This CDR3 is 15 amino acids long. CDR3 in DNA: TGTGCCAGTAGTAGGGACAGGGGATCGGACTATGGCTACACCTTC. This encodes CASSRDRGSDYGYTF.

With regard to this clone: This CDR3 is also generated by other DNA sequences in the sample. The genes are TRBV5-6 and TRBJ1-2; possible D gene TRBD1, 5 bases. V was cut by 0 bases and J by 8 bases, with 11 bases left in between. From germline, CDR1 is SGHDT and CDR2 YYEEEE. This CDR3 comprises 13 residues. CDR3 coding DNA: TGTGCCAGCAGCTTGGTCGCCGGGGGAGGCTACACCTTC. Protein product: CASSLVAGGGYTF.

Here the CDR3 DNA reads TGTGCCAGCAGCGTAGCGAGGACAGGGGGCGTCGAGACCCAGTACTTC. Amino acid sequence: CASSVARTGGVETQYF. The V and J genes are TRBV9 and TRBJ2-5; 11 nucleotides match TRBD1. The germline V gene encodes CDR1 SGDLS and CDR2 YYNGEE. V lost 0 bases and J lost 5; bases outside the gene matches: 6. This CDR3 is built from 16 residues.

The J gene is TRBJ2-3, the V gene TRBV19; possible D gene TRBD2, 6 bases. CDR3 size: 15 residues. Germline V gene lookup returns CDR1 LNHDA and CDR2 SQIVND (reference sequence). Trimming stripped 2 bases from V and 6 bases from J, with 15 bases between. CDR3 in amino acids: CASSIRGLWADTQYF. CDR3 nucleotides: TGTGCCAGTAGTATAAGGGGACTGTGGGCCGATACGCAGTATTTT.

The CDR3 loop is CASSVASVPGQETQYF. CDR3 in DNA: TGTGCCAGCAGCGTAGCATCTGTCCCGGGACAAGAGACCCAGTACTTC. The chain has TRBV9 and TRBJ2-5; tentative D call: TRBD2 (5 bases). CDR3 size: 16 residues. Germline V gene sequence: CDR1 SGDLS, CDR2 YYNGEE. With 0 bases removed from V and 2 bases from J, the gap between germline ends came to 14 bases.

This chain uses TRBV18 with TRBJ2-5; D uncertain. Per the germline V gene, CDR1 is KGHSH and CDR2 is LQKENI. V was trimmed by 3 bases and J by 2 bases, leaving 7 bases between them. The CDR3 is 13 amino acids. CDR3 in amino acids: CASSPRWQETQYF. The CDR3 region has the DNA TGTGCCAGCTCACCTCGGTGGCAAGAGACCCAGTACTTC.

DNA of the CDR3: TGTGCCAGTACCCCCGGGGGGATGAACACTGAAGCTTTCTTT. This translates into CASTPGGMNTEAFF. The J gene is TRBJ1-1, the V gene TRBV7-9, with a weak D call TRBD1 (5 bases). Germline loops: CDR1 SEHNR, CDR2 FQNEAQ (reference sequence). The V end was cut by 9 bases, the J end by 0 bases, with 14 bases between. The CDR3 is 14 amino acids.

The chain joins TRBV7-9 to TRBJ1-4; 8 nucleotides line up with TRBD1. This CDR3 contains 14 residues. V shed 4 bases and J 7 bases; nucleotides not matched to a gene: 5. Germline V gives CDR1 SEHNR, CDR2 FQNEAQ (reference sequence). Here the CDR3 DNA reads TGTGCCAGCAGCTCCACAGGGGGGATTGAAAAACTGTTTTTT. Protein: CASSSTGGIEKLFF. The whole variable domain, remainder taken from reference TRBV7-9 and TRBJ1-4, is DTGVSQNPRHKITKRGQNVTFRCDPISEHNRLYWYRQTLGQGPEFLTYFQNEAQLEKSRLLSDRFSAERPKGSFSTLEIQRTEQGDSAMYLCASSSTGGIEKLFFGSGTQLSVL.

The chain couples TRBV4-1 to TRBJ1-3; TRBD1 might be the D (5 bases). V gave up 0 bases and J gave up 0 bases, with 12 bases separating them. Germline V lookup: CDR1 MGHRA, CDR2 YSYEKL. This CDR3 has 17 residues. The CDR3 region is CASSQEATVLSGNTIYF. The DNA of the CDR3 is TGCGCCAGCAGCCAAGAGGCGACAGTCCTCTCTGGAAACACCATATATTTT.

The V call is TRBV19, the J call TRBJ1-2; TRBD1 agrees at 7 bases. The CDR3 runs to 15 residues. Trimming cost V 5 bases and J 2 bases; bases outside gene matches: 8. Germline V gene data show CDR1 as LNHDA and CDR2 as SQIVND (reference sequence). The CDR3 coding sequence is TGTGCCAGTAGTCATCCCAGGGGGAGGAACTATGGCTACACCTTC. Protein sequence: CASSHPRGRNYGYTF.

V gene TRBV4-2 combines with J gene TRBJ2-1; 11 bases are shared with TRBD1. The trim removed 4 bases at V and 6 bases at J, leaving 8 bases unmatched. The CDR3 is 16 residues long. CDR1 LGHNA and CDR2 YNFKEQ come from the germline V gene. CDR3 sequence (DNA): TGTGCCAGCAGCCGGGGATGGGACAGGGGGACCAATGAGCAGTTCTTC. Protein sequence: CASSRGWDRGTNEQFF.

This rearrangement joins TRBV4-3 to TRBJ1-2; no firm D call. Trimming removed 6 bases from V and 3 bases from J, with 14 bases in between. The CDR3 spans 14 residues. Germline lookup yields CDR1 LGHNA and CDR2 YSLEER. CDR3 protein: CASSPGEAYYGYTF. The CDR3 nucleotides are TGCGCCAGCAGTCCAGGTGAAGCATACTATGGCTACACCTTC.